This passage covers 17 T cell receptor beta chains from one sample sequenced in a study of T cell changes during pregnancy in multiple sclerosis. Assay: immunoSEQ multiplex PCR; the TCRdb copy retains only in-frame clones and omits some. The sample records 58,000 or so clones, approximately 86% being singletons. This material consisted of CD4+ T cells from peripheral blood mononuclear cells, taken in the third trimester of pregnancy. The receptor source for this set is a female donor with multiple sclerosis, enrolled in a pregnancy study.

This sequence joins TRBV2 and TRBJ2-5; perhaps TRBD1 as D (6 bases). Germline assignment: CDR1 SNHLY and CDR2 FYNNEI. The CDR3 loop spans 13 amino acids. Trimming took off 4 bases at V and 2 bases at J, with 8 bases between the two ends. CDR3 in amino acids: CASSAQGQETQYF. CDR3 nucleotide sequence: TGTGCCAGCAGTGCACAGGGTCAAGAGACCCAGTACTTC. The whole variable domain, filled in from reference TRBV2 and TRBJ2-5, reads EPEVTQTPSHQVTQMGQEVILRCVPISNHLYFYWYRQILGQKVEFLVSFYNNEISEKSEIFDDQFSVERPDGSNFTLKIRSTKLEDSAMYFCASSAQGQETQYFGPGTRLLVL.

The V and J genes are TRBV2 and TRBJ1-1; TRBD1 might be the D (5 bases). Germline CDR1 is SNHLY and CDR2 is FYNNEI. The CDR3 runs to 14 residues. V was pared by 1 base and J by 5 bases, with 11 bases between. The CDR3 is CASSEGRGWTEAFF. The CDR3 coding sequence is TGTGCCAGCAGTGAAGGGAGGGGATGGACTGAAGCTTTCTTT.

J is TRBJ1-5 and V is TRBV2, with D perhaps matching TRBD1 (6 bases). This CDR3 has 14 amino acids. The ends were cut back, 2 bases at V and 2 bases at J, with 7 bases in the middle. CDR1 is SNHLY and CDR2 is FYNNEI in the germline V gene. Written as DNA, the CDR3 is TGTGCCAGCAGTGAAAACAGGGGCAATCAGCCCCAGCATTTT. This codes for CASSENRGNQPQHF.

The rearrangement uses TRBV2 and TRBJ1-2; no clear D. Trimming shortened V by 4 bases and J by 4 bases, and 22 bases separated the two germline ends. CDR3 size: 17 residues. Germline values: CDR1 SNHLY, CDR2 FYNNEI. The CDR3 DNA is TGTGCCAGCAGTGTCATTAGGTTGAGCGGCTCTGGCTATGGCTACACCTTC. Residues: CASSVIRLSGSGYGYTF. The complete variable domain, with remaining parts taken from reference TRBV2 and TRBJ1-2, reads EPEVTQTPSHQVTQMGQEVILRCVPISNHLYFYWYRQILGQKVEFLVSFYNNEISEKSEIFDDQFSVERPDGSNFTLKIRSTKLEDSAMYFCASSVIRLSGSGYGYTFGSGTRLTVV.

The V and J genes are TRBV6-4 and TRBJ2-7; D call uncertain. The CDR3 contains 10 residues. With 7 bases removed from V and 4 bases from J, the gap between germline ends came to 5 bases. CDR1 is MRHNA and CDR2 is SNTAGT in the germline V gene. In DNA, the CDR3 is TGTGCCAGCACCCTTTACGAGCAGTACTTC. Its translation is CASTLYEQYF.

This chain uses TRBV27 with TRBJ1-6; D is perhaps TRBD1 (6 bases). This CDR3 is built from 15 residues. Trimming removed 7 bases from V and 10 bases from J, with 20 bases in between. Per germline, CDR1 MNHEY and CDR2 SMNVEV (reference sequence). The CDR3: CASTLSWDTRSPLHF. CDR3 DNA sequence: TGTGCCAGCACTCTATCATGGGACACCCGGTCACCCCTCCACTTT.

This clone has just a few counts. In DNA, the CDR3 is TGTGCCAGCAGTGATTCGGGGGGAGGGAACCTTGCTTTCTTT. Amino acid sequence: CASSDSGGGNLAFF. The chain is built from TRBV25-1 and TRBJ1-1, with D perhaps matching TRBD1 (5 bases). The CDR3 has 14 amino acids. The germline CDR1 and CDR2 sequences are MGHDK and SYGVNS. V was clipped by 3 bases and J by 11 bases, with 19 bases between them.

The rearrangement joins TRBV5-3 to TRBJ1-3, with TRBD1 matching over 7 bases. Being an ORF, TRBV5-3 has a function that is uncertain. The CDR3 totals 12 residues. V shed 4 bases and J 10 bases; nucleotides not matched to a gene: 5. The CDR3 protein is CARSVTTGTIYF. The CDR3, as DNA: TGTGCCAGAAGCGTGACGACAGGGACCATATATTTT.

The chain carries TRBV18 and TRBJ2-2; 7 bases are shared with TRBD2. The trim removed 4 bases at V and 4 bases at J, leaving 9 bases unmatched. Germline CDR1 is KGHSH and CDR2 is LQKENI. The CDR3 totals 16 residues. CDR3 loop: CASSLRSGESTGELFF. Written as DNA, the CDR3 is TGTGCCAGCTCACTCCGGAGCGGGGAAAGCACCGGGGAGCTGTTTTTT.

This chain joins TRBV5-1 and TRBJ2-6, with a possible D match to TRBD2 (5 bases). Germline V gene data show CDR1 as SGHRS and CDR2 as YFSETQ. V lost 2 bases, J lost 4 bases, and 13 bases lay in between. This CDR3 spans 16 amino acids. The CDR3 DNA reads TGCGCCAGCAGCTTACCTACGGGATCCGGGGCCAACGTCCTGACTTTC. Its protein is CASSLPTGSGANVLTF.

The V gene is TRBV5-6, the J gene TRBJ1-1; possible D gene TRBD1, 6 bases. V was clipped by 4 bases and J by 10 bases, with 23 bases between them. CDR1 is SGHDT, CDR2 YYEEEE, per germline. CDR3 length equals 15 residues. The CDR3 DNA reads as TGTGCCAGCAGCCCGGGTGGCGGGGGACATGATCGAGCTTTCTTT. Its protein is CASSPGGGGHDRAFF.

The chain has TRBV29-1 and TRBJ2-7, with a possible D match to TRBD1 (6 bases). This CDR3 has 14 amino acids. V lost 7 bases to trimming and J lost 7 bases, with 23 bases between them. Germline CDR1 reads SQVTM; CDR2 reads ANQGSEA. The CDR3 is CSGSGASGEREQYF. The DNA for the CDR3 is TGCAGCGGATCGGGCGCCTCAGGGGAAAGGGAGCAGTACTTC.

The genes are TRBV4-3 and TRBJ2-7, with TRBD2 identical over 10 bases. This CDR3 has 16 residues. Unmatched junction bases numbered 4, after V lost 1 base and J lost 1 base. The germline gives CDR1 LGHNA, CDR2 YSLEER. CDR3: CASSQVRGLASYEQYF. In nucleotides, the CDR3 is TGCGCCAGCAGCCAAGTAAGGGGACTAGCGTCCTACGAGCAGTACTTC.

The rearrangement uses TRBV2 and TRBJ2-5; the D gene is possibly TRBD1 (5 bases). Germline CDR1 SNHLY, CDR2 FYNNEI. V was clipped by 8 bases and J by 1 base, with 5 bases between them. The CDR3 spans 11 residues. The CDR3 here is CASGAQETQYF. Here the CDR3 DNA reads TGTGCCAGCGGGGCCCAAGAGACCCAGTACTTC. Full variable domain (rest looked up from reference TRBV2 and TRBJ2-5): EPEVTQTPSHQVTQMGQEVILRCVPISNHLYFYWYRQILGQKVEFLVSFYNNEISEKSEIFDDQFSVERPDGSNFTLKIRSTKLEDSAMYFCASGAQETQYFGPGTRLLVL.

This chain uses TRBV30 with TRBJ1-6; TRBD1 is a possible D gene (6 bases). The CDR3 runs 13 residues. Trimming removed 2 bases from V and 7 bases from J, with 9 bases in between. Per the germline V gene, CDR1 is GTSNPN and CDR2 is SVGIG (reference sequence). Written as DNA, the CDR3 is TGTGCCTGGAGTACAGGGCAGAATTCACCCCTCCACTTT. Its protein product is CAWSTGQNSPLHF.

The CDR3 sequence is CASSSRDSTYEQYF. In DNA, the CDR3 is TGTGCCAGCAGCTCCCGGGACAGCACCTACGAGCAGTACTTC. This rearrangement joins TRBV21-1 to TRBJ2-7; whether TRBD1, the table's D call, matches the DNA was not checked. TRBV21-1 is annotated as a pseudogene. The CDR3 is 14 residues long.

Here the CDR3 reads CASSLKVSLYGYTF. Written as DNA, the CDR3 is TGTGCCAGCAGCTTAAAGGTTAGCCTCTATGGCTACACCTTC. This rearrangement joins TRBV7-9 to TRBJ1-2; D is uncertain. V lost 2 bases, J lost 4 bases, and 11 bases lay in between. Germline loops: CDR1 SEHNR, CDR2 FQNEAQ (reference sequence). This CDR3 region has 14 residues.